Here is one TCR beta chain with its context. No cognate antigen has been identified for it. No base quality information exists; no much larger clone differs at one position. The CDR3 contains 15 residues, cysteine and phenylalanine counted. The DNA shown is the 45-base CDR3, in frame from base 1. Here V drops 7 bases and J drops 2 bases, and the junction holds 8 bases not matched to any gene. From the germline V gene, CDR1 is MNHNS and CDR2 is SASEGT. The sample comes from a study of T cell repertoires in aging, cancer and after chemotherapy (dated by TCRdb to between 2017 and 2020). Background for the entire study: The donors fell into six age groups ranging from 30 or younger to 70 or older, and each group had at least three individuals. In the solid tumor group, the paired samples taken before and after chemotherapy came from patients with brain tumors (glioblastoma) who were receiving therapy based on temozolomide. In total, the full dataset held 7.5 million to 9.5 million TCR reads. To look at immunoaging and at how T cells reconstitute after chemotherapy, the study profiled TCR beta repertoires in peripheral blood from both healthy donors and cancer patients. A cohort of around 210 cancer patients (roughly 90 with hematological and some 120 with solid cancers) was assembled, and approximately 95 healthy donors were included as a reference group. Beyond this particular receptor, the publication reports: Median generation probability increased over the chemotherapy interval in both cancer cohorts, suggesting repertoire reconstitution through rebound thymic output. Compared with age-matched healthy donors, untreated patients with hematological or solid cancers had significantly lower TCR diversity and higher clonality in blood. It was noted by the authors that conclusions about immunological memory after chemotherapy cannot be drawn from the repertoire data. Declining TCR diversity with age in healthy donors was mainly explained by loss of richness; in cancer patients, loss of evenness also contributed.

Rearranged TRB sequences spanning V, D and J segments were amplified in a multiplex touch-down PCR with a mixed TRB-A/B primer pool. Two consecutive PCR reactions with Phusion HS II polymerase added Illumina adapters and sample indices to the amplicons. The amplicons were purified from gel with the NucleoSpin Gel and PCR Clean-up kit and then assessed with Qubit and an Agilent 2100 Bioanalyzer. Sequencing of the libraries was done on an Illumina MiSeq with paired-end, single-indexed 600-cycle runs. On the study's bioinformatics: TRB sequences were processed with MiXCR versions 2.12 and 3.0.5. A clone was defined as each unique CDR3 nucleotide sequence, and only productive sequences supported by at least two reads were kept. The repertoire metrics were Shannon diversity, evenness, clonality (defined as one minus evenness), and alpha-parameterized diversity profiles covering alpha 0 to 5. The IGoR algorithm was used to calculate generation probabilities for clones in the paired samples taken before and after chemotherapy. Using fastp at Q25 and MiXCR, TCRdb reprocessed the public reads and kept productive beta chains. Merged by CDR3 protein, the rows form single entries marked with the most common genes and DNA. These V and J calls rely on TCRdb rather than the paper's analysis. A total of 800 to 1,100 distinct CDR3 sequences appear in this sample, about 20% of them only once. Together, the top ten hold about a third of the sample.

TCR beta rearrangements were amplified from genomic DNA isolated from peripheral blood, not from sorted cells or RNA. The sequenced sample consisted of blood. The TCR originated in a human donor with a solid tumor. The chain is encoded by TRBV6-1 joined to TRBJ1-5; 7 bases in the middle match TRBD1. CDR3 loop: CASTEGGGGNQPQHF. The nucleotides read TGTGCCAGCACCGAAGGGGGCGGAGGCAATCAGCCCCAGCATTTT.